This TCR beta chain was sequenced for a study of response to subunit inactivated influenza vaccine. The study's findings and limits: The authors put forward the suggestion that each seasonal influenza vaccination may bring in only a limited number of new T cells.

In TCRdb, the RT-PCR reads were re-called with MiXCR into one record per CDR3 protein. The table lists 800,000 or so distinct CDR3 sequences, 21% of them singletons, with roughly 10% in the top ten. In regard to this clonotype: Its antigen is currently unknown.

Sequencing was performed on PBMCs from blood, taken around 5 days after vaccination. This sequence originates from a man aged 50 to 60 who received an inactivated influenza vaccine.

The CDR3 region is CASSGRTDGTEAFF. The CDR3 coding sequence is TGCGCCAGCAGCGGTCGGACAGATGGTACTGAAGCTTTCTTT. The V call is TRBV4-1, the J call TRBJ1-1; a possible D gene is TRBD1 (6 bases). The V end lost 5 bases, the J end lost 5 bases, and 15 bases lay between the germline ends. Germline loops: CDR1 MGHRA, CDR2 YSYEKL. The CDR3 is 14 residues long.